The rows below give T cell receptor beta chains drawn from one sample of a study of blood T cell repertoires in COVID-19. The data were produced by immunoSEQ multiplex PCR, yet TCRdb's version contains in-frame clones alone and is incomplete. The sample has approximately 100,000 clones, around 81% seen once. The specimen was peripheral blood. Source of these receptors: a human donor in a cohort sampled during active COVID-19. Each CDR3 is given with its conserved first and last residue. D genes are given only for firm matches. Only part of the rows carry a size: once, few, many, or a class if the clone is expanded.

>TRBJ2-7|once|TRBV30|-
TGTGCCTGGAGTGTTGGAGCCCTCTACGAGCAGTACTTC
CAWSVGALYEQYF
>TRBJ1-2|-|TRBV3-1/TRBV3-2|TRBD1
TGTGCCAGCAGCCTGCGGGACAGCCATGGCTACACCTTC
CASSLRDSHGYTF
>TRBJ1-1|once|TRBV12-3/TRBV12-4|TRBD1
TGTGCCAGCAGTCTGGACAGGGGCTTTTCAGCTTTCTTT
CASSLDRGFSAFF
>TRBJ2-5|-|TRBV12-3/TRBV12-4|-
TGTGCCAGCAGTACCCGGCCAGGAGGGACCCAGTACTTC
CASSTRPGGTQYF
>TRBJ2-7|-|TRBV6-2/TRBV6-3|-
TGTGCCAGCAGTTACATACACTGGGGGCCGGCCGAGCAGTACTTC
CASSYIHWGPAEQYF
>TRBJ2-2|-|TRBV9|-
TGTGCCAGCAGCGAGGGGGCCGGAGGGGGCACCGGGGAGCTGTTTTTT
CASSEGAGGGTGELFF
>TRBJ2-1|-|TRBV4-3|TRBD2
TGCGCCAGCAGCCTCCGACTAGCTTGGGCCAATGAGCAGTTCTTC
CASSLRLAWANEQFF
>TRBJ1-5|few|TRBV27|-
TGTGCCAGCAGGGTGGGAGGGGGGTCGAATCAGCCCCAGCATTTT
CASRVGGGSNQPQHF
>TRBJ1-3|-|TRBV28|-
TGTGCCAGCAGTTTCTGGGGGGAAGCTGGAAACACCATATATTTT
CASSFWGEAGNTIYF
>TRBJ1-2|-|TRBV6-5|-
TGTGCCAGCAGTCCAAACATAGGGGGTGGCTATGGCTACACCTTC
CASSPNIGGGYGYTF
>TRBJ1-6|-|TRBV14|TRBD1
TGTGCCAGCAGCCAGTACAGGGGCGCTAGTTCACCCCTCCACTTT
CASSQYRGASSPLHF
>TRBJ1-5|-|TRBV19|-
TGTGCCAGTAGTATGATTGGGACACGGACCCAGCCCCAGCATTTT
CASSMIGTRTQPQHF
>TRBJ2-7|-|TRBV18|TRBD1
TGTGCCAGCTCCCGGTTAGGCAGGACAGGGGGCGCGTACGAGCAGTACTTC
CASSRLGRTGGAYEQYF
>TRBJ1-1|-|TRBV19|TRBD1
TGTGCCAGTAGCAAGGGACAGGGACGTGGGAACACTGAAGCTTTCTTT
CASSKGQGRGNTEAFF
>TRBJ2-2|few|TRBV7-3|TRBD1
TGTGCCAGGACGCTATATCCGGGACAGGGGCCCGGTTCCGGCACCGGGGAGCTGTTTTTT
CARTLYPGQGPGSGTGELFF
>TRBJ1-2|-|TRBV9|-
TGTGCCAGCAGCGCCCTAGGGGGAGGGGGGAGTTGGAATGGCTACACCTTC
CASSALGGGGSWNGYTF
>TRBJ1-5|few|TRBV5-4|TRBD1
TGTGCCAGCAGCCCCGGGACAGGGCACAATCAGCCCCAGCATTTT
CASSPGTGHNQPQHF
>TRBJ2-3|-|TRBV4-3|TRBD2
TGCGCCAGCAGCCAAGATTCGGGAGCGGGAGCTAGCACAGATACGCAGTATTTT
CASSQDSGAGASTDTQYF
>TRBJ2-7|-|TRBV10-3|-
TGTGCCATCAGTGAGTCTTCAGAGCAGTACTTC
CAISESSEQYF
>TRBJ1-2|-|TRBV5-1|TRBD1
TGCGCCAGCAGCTCGTTTACCCCGACACAGGGGGCTGGTTATGGCTACACCTTC
CASSSFTPTQGAGYGYTF
>TRBJ2-5|-|TRBV9|TRBD2
TGTGCCAGCAGCCCCCGACTAGCGGGGGATCAAGAGACCCAGTACTTC
CASSPRLAGDQETQYF
>TRBJ2-7|-|TRBV11-2|TRBD2
TGTGCCAGCAGCAATCCGGGAGGGAGCGAGCAGTACTTC
CASSNPGGSEQYF
>TRBJ1-3|few|TRBV11-3|-
TGTGCCAGCAGCTTAGGTGTGAGAGGAAACACCATATATTTT
CASSLGVRGNTIYF
>TRBJ1-6|-|TRBV6-4|-
TGTGCCAGCAGTGTTGGGGGCCGTCGACGTTCTAATTCACCCCTCCACTTT
CASSVGGRRRSNSPLHF
>TRBJ1-3|-|TRBV5-1|-
TGCGCCAGCAGCTTAGGTACTACAGGGTCTGGAAACACCATATATTTT
CASSLGTTGSGNTIYF
>TRBJ2-1|-|TRBV12-5|-
TGTGCTAGTGGCACAGGACAGGGAGGGGTGGGCGAGCAGTTCTTC
CASGTGQGGVGEQFF
>TRBJ1-1|-|TRBV19|TRBD1
TGTGCCAGTAGTAGGACAGGGGTGGGGCAGACTGAAGCTTTCTTT
CASSRTGVGQTEAFF
>TRBJ2-3|-|TRBV7-4|-
TGTGCCAGCAGCTTATTGGGGGCCAAACCCACAGATACGCAGTATTTT
CASSLLGAKPTDTQYF
>TRBJ1-4|-|TRBV18|TRBD1
TGTGCCAGCTCTGCCGGACAGGATGAAAAACTGTTTTTT
CASSAGQDEKLFF
>TRBJ2-3|-|TRBV7-9|TRBD2
TGTGCCAGCACCTTAGCGGAGACTAGCGGGAAGTTTGGCACAGATACGCAGTATTTT
CASTLAETSGKFGTDTQYF
>TRBJ2-7|-|TRBV10-3|-
TGTGCCATCAGTGAAACCGGGTTAAGCGAGCAGTACTTC
CAISETGLSEQYF
>TRBJ2-7|-|TRBV28|TRBD1
TGTTCCACCATTACAGGGGGCTACGAGCAGTACTTC
CSTITGGYEQYF
>TRBJ2-1|-|TRBV11-3|-
TGTGCCAGCAGCTTTGATATAATGCGGGGAGGCAATGAGCAGTTCTTC
CASSFDIMRGGNEQFF
>TRBJ2-7|-|TRBV5-6|-
TGTGCCAGCAGGTATCAGGGCTACGAGCAGTACTTC
CASRYQGYEQYF
>TRBJ1-2|-|TRBV3-1/TRBV3-2|TRBD1
TGTGCCAGCAGCCAACAGGGGGGAGTCTATGGCTACACCTTC
CASSQQGGVYGYTF
>TRBJ1-4|-|TRBV18|-
TGTGCCAGCTCACCCAGACAGGCCCTGGTTAATGAAAAACTGTTTTTT
CASSPRQALVNEKLFF
>TRBJ1-6|-|TRBV6-5|-
TGTGCCAGCAACTCAGACAGCATGGGTTCACCCCTCCACTTT
CASNSDSMGSPLHF
>TRBJ2-7|few|TRBV5-6|-
TGTGCCAGCAGCTTGGCTGGTGGGCAGGGGTTCTACGAGCAGTACTTC
CASSLAGGQGFYEQYF
>TRBJ1-2|-|TRBV6-5|-
TGTGCCAGCAGTTTGGTTGGGGCGACCCACGGCTATGGCTACACCTTC
CASSLVGATHGYGYTF
>TRBJ2-3|-|TRBV2|TRBD1
TGTGCCAGCAGGGCACAGGGGGCTGCAACAGATACGCAGTATTTT
CASRAQGAATDTQYF
>TRBJ2-7|-|TRBV5-6|TRBD2
TGTGCCAGCAGTCCGAACCCCGGGGGGTCCTACGAGCAGTACTTC
CASSPNPGGSYEQYF
>TRBJ1-5|-|TRBV19|TRBD1
TGTGCCAGTAGTCAGGACAGGGGTGACAATCAGCCCCAGCATTTT
CASSQDRGDNQPQHF
>TRBJ2-2|-|TRBV4-3|-
TGCGCCAGCAGCCAAGTCTGGAGGAGGAACACCGGGGAGCTGTTTTTT
CASSQVWRRNTGELFF
>TRBJ2-3|-|TRBV15|TRBD2
TGTGCCACCAGCAGAGATGCTTCGGGGGGATTCGCAGATACGCAGTATTTT
CATSRDASGGFADTQYF
>TRBJ2-6|-|TRBV19|TRBD1
TGTGCCAGCAAGGACAGGGACCCTGGGGCCAACGTCCTGACTTTC
CASKDRDPGANVLTF
>TRBJ1-1|-|TRBV5-1|-
TGCGCCAGCAGCAAAACAGGAGAAGCTTTCTTT
CASSKTGEAFF
>TRBJ1-4|-|TRBV6-5|-
TGTGCCAGCAGTTACTCAAGCACAGTTTTTAATGAAAAACTGTTTTTT
CASSYSSTVFNEKLFF